The 22 T cell receptor beta chains reported below all come from one sample, sequenced in a study of glioma-infiltrating T cells. Amplification of TCR alpha and beta CDR3 regions from RNA used iRepertoire nested multiplex PCR. TCRdb passed the multiplex PCR reads through MiXCR, listing each CDR3 protein once. The sample has some 180,000 distinct CDR3 sequences, over 30% seen once. The sample comprised glioma tissue, nonneoplastic brain tissue, or PBMCs (not recorded which). The source is a human donor with low-grade glioma or glioblastoma, undergoing nonglioma brain surgery, or in good health (not recorded which).

In this sample, this clonotype turned up many times. The V and J genes are TRBV24-1 and TRBJ2-6; weak D call: TRBD2 (5 bases). The ends were cut back, 3 bases at V and 0 bases at J, with 5 bases in the middle. This CDR3 has 15 residues. The germline V gene encodes CDR1 KGHDR and CDR2 SFDVKD. CDR3 in amino acids: CATSDGSSGANVLTF. The CDR3, as DNA: TGTGCCACCAGTGATGGGAGCTCTGGGGCCAACGTCCTGACTTTC.

In regard to this clonotype: The junction differs from germline at one of its ends, possibly a read error. The rearrangement joins TRBV3-1 to TRBJ2-7; TRBD1 matches 8 bases. CDR3 length: 14 residues. Germline V CDR1 and CDR2: LGHDT, YNNKEL (reference sequence). The CDR3 sequence: CAGSPGQGRYEQYF. The CDR3 DNA reads as TGTGCCGGCAGCCCCGGACAGGGACGCTACGAGCAGTACTTC.

Comment on this clonotype: A read error may explain this, as a much larger clone is one base away. The V and J genes are TRBV7-6 and TRBJ2-1; 9 positions match TRBD2. The V segment lost 6 bases and the J segment 2 bases; nucleotides outside the gene matches: 11. The germline V gene encodes CDR1 SGHVS and CDR2 FNYEAQ. The CDR3 totals 17 residues. The CDR3 bases are TGTGCCAGCAGACCGACGGCTAGCGGGACTACCTACAATGAGCAGTTCTTC. It translates to CASRPTASGTTYNEQFF.

This clonotype appeared many times. The V gene is TRBV6-1, the J gene TRBJ2-3; 11 positions match TRBD2. After removal of 5 bases from V and 0 bases from J, the junction contained 7 bases not matched to a gene. Germline V gives CDR1 MNHNS, CDR2 SASEGT. The CDR3 loop spans 17 amino acids. In nucleotides, the CDR3 is TGTGCCAGCAGTTCCGTAGCGGGAGGGACTAGCACAGATACGCAGTATTTT. Translation gives CASSSVAGGTSTDTQYF.

The V and J genes are TRBV6-2 or TRBV6-3 and TRBJ2-7, with TRBD1 matching 8 bases. The V gene's germline CDR1 is MNHEY and CDR2 SVGEGT. This CDR3 is 13 amino acids long. After removal of 6 bases from V and 4 bases from J, the junction contained 5 bases not matched to a gene. CDR3 sequence reads: CASRGTGGYEQYF. The CDR3 DNA sequence: TGTGCCAGCAGAGGGACAGGAGGGTACGAGCAGTACTTC.

The sample holds many counts of this clonotype. The gene calls are TRBV20-1 and TRBJ2-5; D unresolved. CDR1 and CDR2 from the germline V gene are DFQATT and SNEGSKA (reference sequence). The CDR3 covers 12 residues. V shed 3 bases and J shed 0 bases, with 5 bases lying between them. CDR3 coding DNA: TGCAGTGCTAGGCTATACCAAGAGACCCAGTACTTC. Residues: CSARLYQETQYF.

Ten or more counts support this clonotype. The chain couples TRBV6-1 to TRBJ2-3; TRBD1 might be the D (6 bases). CDR1 is MNHNS, CDR2 SASEGT, per germline. V was cut by 5 bases and J by 11 bases, with 17 bases left in between. The CDR3 consists of 13 residues. The CDR3 protein is CASSRTTQGMQYF. CDR3 nucleotide sequence: TGTGCCAGCAGTCGTACTACACAGGGAATGCAGTATTTT.

This clonotype was seen a handful of times. A read error may explain this, as a much larger clone is one base away. The chain is built from TRBV28 and TRBJ2-7, with TRBD1 as a possible D gene (6 bases). The ends were cut back, 4 bases at V and 4 bases at J, with 11 bases in the middle. The length of the CDR3 is 13 residues. Germline V lookup: CDR1 MDHEN, CDR2 SYDVKM. The CDR3 nucleotides read TGTGCCAGCAGTTCCCAGGACAGATACGAGCAGTACTTC. This codes for CASSSQDRYEQYF.

Ten or more counts support this clonotype. This chain connects TRBV20-1 to TRBJ2-5; no definite D call. Per germline, CDR1 DFQATT and CDR2 SNEGSKA (reference sequence). V shed 5 bases and J shed 1 base, with 14 bases lying between them. The length of the CDR3 is 14 residues. The CDR3 DNA is TGCAGTGCTCAACCGACAAGCACCCAAGAGACCCAGTACTTC. It encodes CSAQPTSTQETQYF.

In this sample, this clonotype turned up many times. The chain uses TRBV28 and TRBJ2-7, with D tentatively TRBD1 (5 bases). This CDR3 has 13 amino acids. The V end lost 7 bases, the J end lost 2 bases, and 12 bases lay between the germline ends. Germline assignment: CDR1 MDHEN and CDR2 SYDVKM. CDR3 nucleotide sequence: TGTGCCAGCAACCAAGGACACCCCTACGAGCAGTACTTC. Its protein product is CASNQGHPYEQYF.

This clonotype showed up many times. V gene TRBV6-1 combines with J gene TRBJ2-1; 8 bases line up with TRBD2. The CDR3 totals 13 residues. Germline CDR1 is MNHNS and CDR2 is SASEGT. V was pared by 7 bases and J by 7 bases, with 6 bases of the junction left unmatched. This CDR3 reads CASTLAGRNEQFF. The DNA of the CDR3 is TGTGCCAGCACGCTAGCGGGTAGGAATGAGCAGTTCTTC.

CDR3 loop: CASGLGRDPSTDTQYF. In DNA form, the CDR3 reads TGCGCCAGCGGACTGGGGCGGGACCCTAGCACAGATACGCAGTATTTT. The chain is built from TRBV5-1 and TRBJ2-3, with D possibly being TRBD2 (6 bases). This CDR3 is built from 16 residues. Germline values: CDR1 SGHRS, CDR2 YFSETQ. The V end was cut by 7 bases, the J end by 0 bases, with 18 bases between.

V is TRBV3-1 and J is TRBJ2-1, with a weak D call TRBD1 (5 bases). Germline CDR1 is LGHDT and CDR2 is YNNKEL (reference sequence). V lost 7 bases and J 0 bases, leaving 16 bases between the germline ends. This CDR3 is built from 16 residues. The DNA of the CDR3 is TGTGCCAGCAATAGTAGGGGCTCGGGCTCCTACAATGAGCAGTTCTTC. Residues: CASNSRGSGSYNEQFF.

This clonotype was picked up many times. The chain uses TRBV6-2 or TRBV6-3 and TRBJ1-2, with D unclear. The CDR3 sequence is 14 residues long. With 2 bases removed from V and 6 bases from J, the gap between germline ends came to 13 bases. CDR1 is MNHEY, CDR2 SVGEGT, per germline. CDR3 in amino acids: CASSYVPGRNGYTF. DNA for the CDR3: TGTGCCAGCAGTTACGTCCCAGGAAGGAATGGCTACACCTTC.

This chain uses TRBV7-9 with TRBJ1-4; D gene ambiguous. Trimming removed 8 bases from V and 7 bases from J, with 11 bases in between. Germline-derived CDR1 and CDR2 are SEHNR and FQNEAQ (reference sequence). CDR3 length: 12 amino acids. The DNA of the CDR3 is TGTGCCAGCTCCCCTAGAGGTGAAAAACTGTTTTTT. Protein sequence: CASSPRGEKLFF.

At least ten counts were recorded for this clonotype. The rearrangement joins TRBV28 to TRBJ2-7; D perhaps matches TRBD1 (6 bases). The germline V gene encodes CDR1 MDHEN and CDR2 SYDVKM. The CDR3 runs to 14 residues. Trimming left V 2 bases short and J 5 bases short, with 13 bases between. The CDR3 loop is CASSLSRGRNEQYF. The DNA for the CDR3 is TGTGCCAGCAGTTTAAGCAGGGGAAGGAACGAGCAGTACTTC.

In this sample, this clonotype turned up many times. V gene TRBV6-1 combines with J gene TRBJ1-3, with 8 bases fitting TRBD1. CDR3 size: 15 residues. V shed 5 bases and J 8 bases; nucleotides not matched to a gene: 11. Germline V lookup: CDR1 MNHNS, CDR2 SASEGT. The chain's CDR3 is CASSPPGQAPDTIYF. The CDR3 DNA follows: TGTGCCAGCAGTCCTCCGGGACAGGCTCCGGACACCATATATTTT.

The chain employs TRBV20-1 and TRBJ2-1; TRBD2 matches at 10 bases. This CDR3 has 13 amino acids. Germline V gene data show CDR1 as DFQATT and CDR2 as SNEGSKA (reference sequence). The V segment lost 3 bases and the J segment 7 bases; nucleotides outside the gene matches: 3. The chain's CDR3 is CSARPSGSNEQFF. CDR3 nucleotide sequence: TGCAGTGCTAGGCCTAGCGGGAGTAATGAGCAGTTCTTC.

This clonotype has ten or more counts. V is TRBV7-9 and J is TRBJ1-1; D might be TRBD1 (6 bases). This CDR3 has 14 residues. Germline loops: CDR1 SEHNR, CDR2 FQNEAQ (reference sequence). Deletions cut 5 bases from V and 4 bases from J, with 14 bases between. The CDR3 nucleotides read TGTGCCAGCAGCCCGCCTAGGGGGATCACTGAAGCTTTCTTT. The encoded protein is CASSPPRGITEAFF.

This clonotype was picked up many times. This chain connects TRBV2 to TRBJ1-1; no clear D gene. Germline V gene sequence: CDR1 SNHLY, CDR2 FYNNEI. The CDR3 sequence is 14 residues long. Trimming took off 6 bases at V and 1 base at J, with 12 bases between the two ends. CDR3 DNA sequence: TGTGCCAGCAGACCACGGTGGGGGAACACTGAAGCTTTCTTT. Its protein is CASRPRWGNTEAFF. Full variable domain (rest looked up from reference TRBV2 and TRBJ1-1): EPEVTQTPSHQVTQMGQEVILRCVPISNHLYFYWYRQILGQKVEFLVSFYNNEISEKSEIFDDQFSVERPDGSNFTLKIRSTKLEDSAMYFCASRPRWGNTEAFFGQGTRLTVV.

The chain uses TRBV29-1 and TRBJ1-2; 10 bases fit TRBD1. CDR3 length: 14 residues. Germline V gene lookup returns CDR1 SQVTM and CDR2 ANQGSEA. The junction had 12 bases not matched to a gene; V was cut back by 6 bases and J by 8 bases. The CDR3 loop reads CSVLTPGQGKGYTF. The CDR3 bases are TGCAGCGTGCTAACTCCGGGACAGGGGAAGGGCTACACCTTC.

The chain's CDR3 is CATAHGPADTQYF. For the CDR3, the DNA is TGTGCCACCGCCCACGGTCCCGCAGATACGCAGTACTTC. The V call is TRBV27, the J call TRBJ2-7; D is undetermined. The CDR3 loop spans 13 amino acids. V lost 10 bases and J 9 bases, leaving 22 bases between the germline ends. Germline V CDR1 and CDR2: MNHEY, SMNVEV (reference sequence).